A selection of T cell receptor beta chains follows, all from one sample in a study of tumour-infiltrating T cells in Burkitt lymphoma. Assay: immunoSEQ multiplex PCR; the TCRdb copy retains only in-frame clones and omits some. Of over 2,000 clones in the sample, around 15% were seen once. Input material: tumor tissue. The receptors were sampled from a human donor with Burkitt lymphoma. Both conserved end residues are part of each CDR3. D genes are given only for firm matches. Size values are once, few and many counts, or a class for expanded clones, and some rows have none.

d_gene	v_gene	abundance	j_gene	CDR3nt	CDR3aa
NA	TRBV6-6	NA	TRBJ1-1	TGTGCCAGCAGTTACTCCGGGGTCACTGAAGCTTTCTTT	CASSYSGVTEAFF
NA	TRBV16	NA	TRBJ2-1	TGTGCCAGCAGCCAATCGAGGAATCGCAATGAGCAGTTCTTC	CASSQSRNRNEQFF
NA	TRBV20-1	NA	TRBJ1-2	TGCAGTGGATGGAGTAACTATGGCTACACCTTC	CSGWSNYGYTF
NA	TRBV9	NA	TRBJ2-7	TGTGCCAGCAGCGTAGGACTAGGAGATTACGAGCAGTACTTC	CASSVGLGDYEQYF
TRBD1	TRBV7-6	NA	TRBJ1-2	TGTGCCAGCAGTCCCCAGGGGGGAGTTGGCTACACCTTC	CASSPQGGVGYTF
NA	TRBV5-5	few	TRBJ1-2	TGTGCCAGCAGCTTGACAGGTTTTGGCTACACCTTC	CASSLTGFGYTF
TRBD2	TRBV25-1	NA	TRBJ2-1	TGTGCCAGCAGCCAGAGCGGGGGGGCGTACAATGAGCAGTTCTTC	CASSQSGGAYNEQFF
NA	TRBV2	NA	TRBJ1-1	TGTGCCAGCAGTGTGGTAGGGTCCGCTTTCTTT	CASSVVGSAFF
NA	TRBV19	NA	TRBJ1-5	TGTGCCAGTAGTTTAAACAAGAATCAGCCCCAGCATTTT	CASSLNKNQPQHF
NA	TRBV5-4	NA	TRBJ2-3	TGTGCCAGCAGCTCGACGCATTCAAGCACAGATACGCAGTATTTT	CASSSTHSSTDTQYF
TRBD2	TRBV5-1	few	TRBJ2-5	TGCGCCAGCAGCTTAGGCACGGGGGGGCAAGAGACCCAGTACTTC	CASSLGTGGQETQYF
NA	TRBV4-1	NA	TRBJ1-4	TGCGCCAGCAGTCTACAGGGAGCAAGTGAAAAACTGTTTTTT	CASSLQGASEKLFF
NA	TRBV6-5	NA	TRBJ2-7	TGTGCCAGCAGAAGACACCACTCCTACGAGCAGTACTTC	CASRRHHSYEQYF
NA	TRBV4-2	NA	TRBJ2-7	TGTGCCAGCAGCCAAGATGCAGGGTACTACGAGCAGTACTTC	CASSQDAGYYEQYF
NA	TRBV5-1	few	TRBJ2-5	TGCGCCAGCAGCTTGGACGGGAGAGGGGAGACCCAGTACTTC	CASSLDGRGETQYF
TRBD1	TRBV5-1	NA	TRBJ2-1	TGCGCCAGCAGCTTGCTACAGGGGGGCTACAATGAGCAGTTCTTC	CASSLLQGGYNEQFF
TRBD2	TRBV19	NA	TRBJ2-3	TGTGCCAGTAGTAAGGGACTAGCGTTAGCCACAGATACGCAGTATTTT	CASSKGLALATDTQYF
NA	TRBV18	NA	TRBJ2-7	TGTGCCAGCTCAACCAACACCGACTACGAGCAGTACTTC	CASSTNTDYEQYF
NA	TRBV6-5	NA	TRBJ2-3	TGTGCCAGCACTCCAGTCACCGGGACAGATACGCAGTATTTT	CASTPVTGTDTQYF
TRBD2	TRBV6-5	NA	TRBJ2-1	TGTGCCAGCAGGGAGCGGGGGACATACAATGAGCAGTTCTTC	CASRERGTYNEQFF
NA	TRBV5-1	NA	TRBJ2-5	TGCGCCAGCAGCCCCGGGGAGGAGGAAGAGACCCAGTACTTC	CASSPGEEEETQYF
TRBD2	TRBV5-4	NA	TRBJ2-1	TGTGCCAGCAGCCCCGGGACTAGCGGGATCAATGAGCAGTTCTTC	CASSPGTSGINEQFF
NA	TRBV5-4	NA	TRBJ2-1	TGTGCCAGCAGCTGGGCCCCGACTAGTTCCAATGAGCAGTTCTTC	CASSWAPTSSNEQFF
NA	TRBV18	NA	TRBJ2-7	TGTGCCAGCTCACTGGCTAGCCTGTCCTCCTACAAGCAGTACTTC	CASSLASLSSYKQYF
NA	TRBV6-1	NA	TRBJ2-2	TGTGCCACGCGGGGCCACCCGAACACCGGGGAGCTGTTTTTT	CATRGHPNTGELFF
TRBD2	TRBV5-1	large	TRBJ2-5	TGCGCCAGCAGCTTTAGCGGGCCCCAAGAGACCCAGTACTTC	CASSFSGPQETQYF
NA	TRBV4-2	few	TRBJ2-3	TGTGCCAGCAGCCCCGGGACTGGTACCACAGATACGCAGTATTTT	CASSPGTGTTDTQYF
TRBD2	TRBV9	NA	TRBJ2-1	TGTGCCAGCAGCGCGGGACTAGCGGGATACAATGAGCAGTTCTTC	CASSAGLAGYNEQFF
NA	TRBV6-5	few	TRBJ2-2	TGTGCCGTGGGGCCCGGGGAGCTGTTTTTT	CAVGPGELFF
NA	TRBV18	NA	TRBJ2-3	TGTGCCAGCTCACCTGCTGGGGATACGCAGTATTTT	CASSPAGDTQYF
NA	TRBV28	NA	TRBJ1-5	TGTGCCAGCAGTTGGGGCAGAAATCAGCCCCAGCATTTT	CASSWGRNQPQHF
NA	TRBV7-9	once	TRBJ2-7	TGTGCCAGCAGTCCCGAATACGAGCAGTACTTC	CASSPEYEQYF
NA	TRBV6-1	NA	TRBJ1-5	TGTGCCAGCAGTCTACAGGGCCGTGGACAGCCCCAGCATTTT	CASSLQGRGQPQHF
NA	TRBV18	NA	TRBJ1-6	TGTGCCAGCTCTCGTGAGCAGGGGCCGAATTCACCCCTCCACTTT	CASSREQGPNSPLHF
TRBD2	TRBV28	NA	TRBJ2-1	TGTGCCAGCAACCTAGCGGGATCCCGCAATGAGCAGTTCTTC	CASNLAGSRNEQFF
NA	TRBV12-5	NA	TRBJ2-3	TGTGCTAGTGGTTCGGTGATCCGGACCAGCACAGATACGCAGTATTTT	CASGSVIRTSTDTQYF
TRBD2	TRBV28	NA	TRBJ2-1	TGTGCCAGCAGGCCGGGACTAGCGGGTGAGCAGTTCTTC	CASRPGLAGEQFF
TRBD1	TRBV10-2	NA	TRBJ1-5	TGCGCCAGCACGAACAGGGGGGCGTATCAGCCCCAGCATTTT	CASTNRGAYQPQHF
NA	TRBV12-1	NA	TRBJ2-7	TGTGCCAGCGACAGGGACGAGCAGTACTTC	CASDRDEQYF
TRBD1	TRBV5-6	few	TRBJ2-3	TGTGCCAGCAGCTCGAACAAGGACAGGGGGGTCACAGATACGCAGTATTTT	CASSSNKDRGVTDTQYF
NA	TRBV4-1	NA	TRBJ2-7	TGCGCCAGCAGCCGTACGACCTCCTACGAGCAGTACTTC	CASSRTTSYEQYF
NA	TRBV4-1	NA	TRBJ2-6	TGCGCCAGCAGCCGACAGACAGGCCACTCTGGGGCCAACGTCCTGACTTTC	CASSRQTGHSGANVLTF
NA	TRBV28	NA	TRBJ1-3	TGTGCCAGCAGCTCCCCATCGGGGGGGATTGGAAACACCATATATTTT	CASSSPSGGIGNTIYF
NA	TRBV6-1	few	TRBJ1-1	TGTGCCAGCAGCCCCGTCGTGAACACTGAAGCTTTCTTT	CASSPVVNTEAFF
TRBD2	TRBV2	NA	TRBJ2-3	TGTGCCAACTCAGCGGGATACGGGGATACGCAGTATTTT	CANSAGYGDTQYF
TRBD2	TRBV10-3	large	TRBJ2-1	TGTGCCATCAGTGAGGGGAGGGCAGCCTACAATGAGCAGTTCTTC	CAISEGRAAYNEQFF
NA	TRBV11-2	NA	TRBJ1-1	TGTGCCAGCAGCTCGAGGGTAGCTTTCTTT	CASSSRVAFF
NA	TRBV5-5	large	TRBJ2-5	TGTGCCAGCTCCCTAGGGGGGTTAAAAGAGACCCAGTACTTC	CASSLGGLKETQYF
TRBD1	TRBV5-1	NA	TRBJ1-1	TGCGCCAGCAGCGAAGGACAGGGGGCGTCTGAAGCTTTCTTT	CASSEGQGASEAFF